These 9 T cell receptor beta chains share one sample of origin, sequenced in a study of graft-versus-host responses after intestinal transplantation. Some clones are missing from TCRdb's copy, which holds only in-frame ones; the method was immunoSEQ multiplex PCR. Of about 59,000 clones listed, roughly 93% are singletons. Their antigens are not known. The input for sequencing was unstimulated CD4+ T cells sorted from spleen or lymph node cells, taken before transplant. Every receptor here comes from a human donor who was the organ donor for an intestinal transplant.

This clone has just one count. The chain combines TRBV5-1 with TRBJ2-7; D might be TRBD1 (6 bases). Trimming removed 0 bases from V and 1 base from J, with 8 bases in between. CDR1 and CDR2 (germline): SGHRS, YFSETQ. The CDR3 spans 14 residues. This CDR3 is CASSLEQGSYEQYF. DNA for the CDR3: TGCGCCAGCAGCTTGGAACAGGGTTCCTACGAGCAGTACTTC. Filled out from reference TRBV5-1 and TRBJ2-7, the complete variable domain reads KAGVTQTPRYLIKTRGQQVTLSCSPISGHRSVSWYQQTPGQGLQFLFEYFSETQRNKGNFPGRFSGRQFSNSRSEMNVSTLELGDSALYLCASSLEQGSYEQYFGPGTRLTVT.

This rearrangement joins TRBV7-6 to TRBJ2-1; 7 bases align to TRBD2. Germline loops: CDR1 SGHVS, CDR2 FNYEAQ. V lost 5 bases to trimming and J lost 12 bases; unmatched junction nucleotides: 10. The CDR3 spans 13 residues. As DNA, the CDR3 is TGTGCCAGCAGCCCCGGGAGGACAATCCCGCAGTTCTTC. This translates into CASSPGRTIPQFF.

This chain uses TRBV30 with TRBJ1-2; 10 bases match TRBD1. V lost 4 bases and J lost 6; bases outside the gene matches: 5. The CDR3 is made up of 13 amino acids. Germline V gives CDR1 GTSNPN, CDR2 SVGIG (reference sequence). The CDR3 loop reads CAWNAGQGHGYTF. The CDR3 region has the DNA TGTGCCTGGAACGCGGGACAGGGGCATGGCTACACCTTC.

The CDR3 DNA reads TGTGCCATCAGTGAGGGGGGACAGAGTAAGCAGTACTTC. This gives the protein CAISEGGQSKQYF. This sequence joins TRBV10-3 and TRBJ2-5, with TRBD1 identical over 7 bases. From germline, CDR1 is ENHRY and CDR2 SYGVKD. There are 13 residues in the CDR3. Losses at the gene ends were 2 bases for V and 11 bases for J; bases not matched to a gene: 8.

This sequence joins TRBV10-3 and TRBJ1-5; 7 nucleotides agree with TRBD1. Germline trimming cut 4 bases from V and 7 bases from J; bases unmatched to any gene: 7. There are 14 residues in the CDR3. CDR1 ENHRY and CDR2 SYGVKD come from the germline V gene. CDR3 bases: TGTGCCATCAGTGGAAACAGGGGTGAGCAGCCCCAGCATTTT. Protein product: CAISGNRGEQPQHF.

The CDR3 loop is CASSQGPGWAGELFF. The CDR3, as DNA: TGCGCCAGCAGCCAAGGGCCGGGTTGGGCCGGGGAGCTGTTTTTT. J is TRBJ2-2 and V is TRBV4-1; D not resolved. The V end was cut by 1 base, the J end by 6 bases, with 12 bases between. This CDR3 has 15 residues. The germline gives CDR1 MGHRA, CDR2 YSYEKL.

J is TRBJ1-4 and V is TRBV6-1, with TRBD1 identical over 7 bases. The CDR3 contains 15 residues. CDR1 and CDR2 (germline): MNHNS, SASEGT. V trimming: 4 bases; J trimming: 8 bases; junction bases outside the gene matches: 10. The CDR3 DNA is TGTGCCAGCAGTGGGAGGGGGCTGGCTGTGGAAAAACTGTTTTTT. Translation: CASSGRGLAVEKLFF.

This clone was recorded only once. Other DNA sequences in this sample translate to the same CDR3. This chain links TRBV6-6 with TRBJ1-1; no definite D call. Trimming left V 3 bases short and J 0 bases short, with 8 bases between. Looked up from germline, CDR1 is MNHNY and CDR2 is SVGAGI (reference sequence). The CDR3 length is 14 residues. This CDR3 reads CASSYRGLNTEAFF. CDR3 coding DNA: TGTGCCAGCAGTTATCGGGGTCTGAACACTGAAGCTTTCTTT.

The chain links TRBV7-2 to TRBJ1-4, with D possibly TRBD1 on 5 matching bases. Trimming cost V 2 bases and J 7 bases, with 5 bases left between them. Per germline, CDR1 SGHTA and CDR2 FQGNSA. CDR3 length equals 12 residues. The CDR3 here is CASSLTGEKLFF. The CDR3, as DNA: TGTGCCAGCAGCTTAACAGGTGAAAAACTGTTTTTT.